A selection of T cell receptor beta chains follows, all from one sample in a study of T cell repertoires in cytomegalovirus infection. TCRdb re-derived calls from the reads in MiXCR, one entry per CDR3 protein. The sample holds more than 250,000 distinct CDR3 sequences; around 25% are singletons and the top ten take about 14%. These receptors are not linked to any known antigen. The sample consisted of cultured PBMCs, taken from culture after CMV antigen stimulation. The receptors here all came from a human donor in good health (CMV status not recorded). Some clones in this sample may be carry-over from other donors' samples. CDR3s leave out the opening cysteine and the closing phenylalanine or tryptophan.

v_call,j_call,cdr3_aa
TRBV7-2,TRBJ1-5,ASSLAVPDSNQPQH
TRBV12-3/TRBV12-4,TRBJ2-5,ASRGTGETQY
TRBV18,TRBJ2-1,ASSTGLAGGNEQF
TRBV6-5,TRBJ1-2,ASSYSWSGGDGYT
TRBV20-1,TRBJ2-7,SARDRGYEQY
TRBV9,TRBJ2-7,ASSVGDRGYYEQY
TRBV5-6,TRBJ1-2,ASSLTSTSRAGYT
TRBV19,TRBJ2-1,ASSVLKNEQF
TRBV19,TRBJ1-1,ASSIGARVGAF
TRBV7-2,TRBJ2-1,ASSLRMDSDQF
TRBV12-3/TRBV12-4,TRBJ2-3,ASSSDGLVVDTQY
TRBV7-2,TRBJ2-5,ASSLARYGTQY
TRBV12-3/TRBV12-4,TRBJ1-1,ASSPAFRTPEAF
TRBV6-1,TRBJ2-3,ASSLGAGTQY
TRBV7-2,TRBJ2-2,ASNSGIYNGELF
TRBV2,TRBJ2-1,ASSEVAGSGRDDEQF
TRBV19,TRBJ1-4,ASSIPRGGGEKLF
TRBV5-6,TRBJ1-1,ASSLERGGNTEAF
TRBV6-5,TRBJ1-1,ASRKDLNTEAF
TRBV6-2/TRBV6-3,TRBJ1-1,ASRGQGSPLGTEAF
TRBV7-2,TRBJ2-2,ASSLGGGTGELF
TRBV5-4,TRBJ2-1,ASSPKNGYNTEQF
TRBV12-3/TRBV12-4,TRBJ2-2,ASSSRLAGTSITGELF
TRBV20-1,TRBJ2-7,SARVFRSYEQY
TRBV12-3/TRBV12-4,TRBJ2-1,ASSSGTSGSDEQF